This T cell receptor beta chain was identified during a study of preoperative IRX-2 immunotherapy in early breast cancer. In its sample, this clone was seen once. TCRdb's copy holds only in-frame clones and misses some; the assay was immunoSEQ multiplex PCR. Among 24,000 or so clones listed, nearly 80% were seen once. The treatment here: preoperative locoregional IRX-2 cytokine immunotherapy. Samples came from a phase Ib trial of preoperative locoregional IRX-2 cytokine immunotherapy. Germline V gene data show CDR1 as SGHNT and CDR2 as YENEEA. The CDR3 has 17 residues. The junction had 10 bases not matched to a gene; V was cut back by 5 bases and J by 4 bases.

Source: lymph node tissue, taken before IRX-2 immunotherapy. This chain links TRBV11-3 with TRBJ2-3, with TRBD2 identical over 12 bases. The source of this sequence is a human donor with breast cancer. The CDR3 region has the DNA TGTGCCAGCAGCCCTTGGCGGACTAGCGGGGTCGCAGATACGCAGTATTTT. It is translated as CASSPWRTSGVADTQYF.